Here is one TCR beta chain with its context. Its antigen specificity is not known. It has no much larger one-base neighbor in the sample; base qualities were not kept. The sample comes from a study of blood T cell repertoires in COVID-19 (TCRdb year 2020). In the study overall: Samples from collaborators originated in the United States, Italy and Spain and spanned both the acute and convalescent phases of COVID-19. The prospective study material was composed of cDNA or gDNA derived from T cells, B-cell-depleted T cells, or PBMCs. Deeply sampled blood TCRbeta repertoires from subjects exposed to, actively infected with, or recovered from COVID-19 were included in the dataset. The repertoires were made available in a free public database intended to serve as a resource for research on the immune response to SARS-CoV-2. Samples came from the ongoing ImmuneRACE study (first 160 participants) plus 1,254 subjects from 6 global collaborators. Nearly every sample came with metadata listing a de-identified subject ID, COVID-19 status, age in years and sex. Where HLA class I and class II types were available, the types were taken from metadata supplied by the sample provider, not from assay-based typing. Here is what the overall study found, with its caveats: Clinical and demographic metadata were provided uncurated, with the amount varying by source and participant.

At one collaborating source in Seattle, patients were enrolled during active infection and were followed longitudinally through the course of disease. The collaborating institutions used their own protocols to collect whole blood in K2EDTA tubes. Collaborator samples were shipped for TCRbeta analysis as frozen whole blood, isolated PBMCs, or DNA extracted from either sample type. TCRbeta CDR3 regions were amplified from genomic DNA by means of the immunoSEQ Assay, a bias-controlled multiplex PCR. The source study handled its data this way. Nucleated cell counts per sample were estimated from amplification of reference gene primers within the assay. To quantify the absolute abundance of each unique TCRbeta CDR3 rearrangement, sequence reads were collapsed and filtered. For each sample, productive Simpson clonality was calculated as the square root of Simpson's diversity index across productive rearrangements. What TCRdb holds here is the immuneACCESS table cut down to in-frame rearrangements. Part of the clones is not present; checked against another copy, under half of the missing clones reflect an unresolved V gene, and the others are unexplained. V and J calls and clone size follow that table, whereas D and trimming were derived from the DNA. The sample table shows about 370,000 clones, and roughly 86% are seen once. Less than 11% of the sample is taken by the ten largest.

The specimen sequenced was peripheral blood. The TCR was taken from a woman aged 25 to 45 with COVID-19, enrolled during active disease.

The DNA sequence reads TGTGCCAGTAGTATGAACAGCTATCAGCCCCAGCATTTT. This encodes CASSMNSYQPQHF. Here the chain combines TRBV19 and TRBJ1-5, with the D gene too uncertain to name. The CDR1 and CDR2 encoded by the germline V gene (reference sequence) are LNHDA and SQIVND. The germline ends are 8 bases apart after V is trimmed by 3 bases and J by 5 bases. From the cysteine through the phenylalanine, the CDR3 covers 13 amino acids. Only the CDR3 part of the read is kept: 39 bases, read in frame from the first base.